A selection of T cell receptor beta chains follows, all from one sample in a study of T-cell reconstitution after alpha-beta-depleted transplantation in children. Each CDR3 protein is one row after TCRdb ran MiXCR on the PCR reads. The table shows more than 250,000 distinct CDR3 sequences, with over 8% occurring only once. The sequencing used PBMCs from the stem cell graft donor, collected from the stem cell graft. These receptors were obtained from a human donor who donated a stem cell graft to a child with SCID. The CDR3 runs from the conserved cysteine through the conserved F or W. The D gene is left open where the match is weak. Only some rows state a clone size, as once, few, many or a class for expanded clones.

cdr3_aa: CSAREAGIAYEQYF
cdr3_nt: TGCAGTGCTAGAGAAGCGGGAATCGCCTACGAGCAGTACTTC
v_call: TRBV20-1
clone_size: NA
d_call: TRBD2
j_call: TRBJ2-7

cdr3_aa: CSAEDTGFNTEAFF
cdr3_nt: TGCAGCGCTGAAGACACAGGATTTAACACTGAAGCTTTCTTT
v_call: TRBV29-1
clone_size: NA
d_call: NA
j_call: TRBJ1-1

cdr3_aa: CASSSEFRDRESDEQYF
cdr3_nt: TGTGCCAGCAGCTCTGAATTCCGGGACAGGGAATCCGACGAGCAGTACTTC
v_call: TRBV7-9
clone_size: NA
d_call: TRBD1
j_call: TRBJ2-7

cdr3_aa: CASSWGQGRNTEAFF
cdr3_nt: TGTGCCAGCAGTTGGGGACAGGGGAGGAACACTGAAGCTTTCTTT
v_call: TRBV27
clone_size: NA
d_call: TRBD1
j_call: TRBJ1-1

cdr3_aa: CASSLAGFTEAFF
cdr3_nt: TGCGCCAGCAGCTTGGCAGGGTTCACTGAAGCTTTCTTT
v_call: TRBV5-1
clone_size: few
d_call: NA
j_call: TRBJ1-1

cdr3_aa: CASSFGTDTQYF
cdr3_nt: TGTGCCAGCAGCTTCGGGACAGATACGCAGTATTTT
v_call: TRBV7-3
clone_size: many
d_call: NA
j_call: TRBJ2-3

cdr3_aa: CASRGTGAGTGELFF
cdr3_nt: TGTGCCAGCAGAGGGACAGGGGCGGGCACCGGGGAGCTGTTTTTT
v_call: TRBV7-2
clone_size: NA
d_call: TRBD1
j_call: TRBJ2-2

cdr3_aa: CASSLSVNNEQFF
cdr3_nt: TGTGCCAGCAGTTTGTCCGTGAACAATGAGCAGTTCTTT
v_call: TRBV12-3/TRBV12-4
clone_size: NA
d_call: NA
j_call: TRBJ2-1

cdr3_aa: CATLIATGTLSGANVLTF
cdr3_nt: TGTGCCACCCTCATCGCGACAGGGACCCTCTCTGGGGCCAACGTCCTGACTTTC
v_call: TRBV10-3
clone_size: few
d_call: TRBD1
j_call: TRBJ2-6

cdr3_aa: CASSQEGIRLSGNTIYF
cdr3_nt: TGTGCCAGCAGCCAAGAAGGGATTAGGCTCTCTGGAAACACCATATATTTT
v_call: TRBV3-1
clone_size: few
d_call: NA
j_call: TRBJ1-3

cdr3_aa: CASSQDRGRQPQHF
cdr3_nt: TGTGCCAGCAGCCAAGACAGGGGGAGGCAGCCCCAGCATTTT
v_call: TRBV3-1
clone_size: few
d_call: TRBD1
j_call: TRBJ1-5

cdr3_aa: CSARDLAKNIQYF
cdr3_nt: TGCAGTGCCAGGGATTTAGCCAAAAACATTCAGTACTTC
v_call: TRBV20-1
clone_size: NA
d_call: NA
j_call: TRBJ2-4

cdr3_aa: CASGKTGTEAFF
cdr3_nt: TGTGCCAGCGGGAAGACCGGGACAGAAGCTTTCTTT
v_call: TRBV6-1
clone_size: few
d_call: NA
j_call: TRBJ1-1

cdr3_aa: CATSDTGLLNEQFF
cdr3_nt: TGTGCCACCAGTGATACCGGACTGCTCAATGAGCAGTTCTTC
v_call: TRBV24-1
clone_size: few
d_call: NA
j_call: TRBJ2-1

cdr3_aa: CASRRTGVNQPQHF
cdr3_nt: TGTGCCAGCAGGAGGACAGGGGTGAATCAGCCCCAGCATTTT
v_call: TRBV2
clone_size: few
d_call: TRBD1
j_call: TRBJ1-5

cdr3_aa: CASSSRPRDTGELFF
cdr3_nt: TGCGCCAGCAGCTCCCGCCCCCGGGACACCGGGGAGCTGTTTTTT
v_call: TRBV5-1
clone_size: few
d_call: NA
j_call: TRBJ2-2

cdr3_aa: CASSQTRGVSGVTQYF
cdr3_nt: TGCGCCAGCAGCCAAACCAGGGGGGTCTCTGGCGTGACCCAGTACTTC
v_call: TRBV5-1
clone_size: NA
d_call: NA
j_call: TRBJ2-5

cdr3_aa: CASSHGQGSEQYF
cdr3_nt: TGTGCCAGCAGCCATGGTCAGGGAAGCGAGCAGTACTTC
v_call: TRBV14
clone_size: many
d_call: NA
j_call: TRBJ2-7

cdr3_aa: CASSSQVEAFF
cdr3_nt: TGTGCCAGCAGTTCTCAGGTCGAAGCTTTCTTT
v_call: TRBV6-6
clone_size: many
d_call: NA
j_call: TRBJ1-1

cdr3_aa: CSAPRGEETQYF
cdr3_nt: TGCAGTGCTCCCCGGGGGGAAGAGACCCAGTACTTC
v_call: TRBV20-1
clone_size: many
d_call: TRBD2
j_call: TRBJ2-5

cdr3_aa: CASAISGGGTDEQFF
cdr3_nt: TGTGCTAGTGCCATTAGCGGGGGGGGTACGGATGAGCAGTTCTTC
v_call: TRBV12-5
clone_size: few
d_call: TRBD2
j_call: TRBJ2-1

cdr3_aa: CASSLGDWNEQFF
cdr3_nt: TGTGCCAGCAGCCTCGGTGACTGGAATGAGCAGTTCTTC
v_call: TRBV11-3
clone_size: few
d_call: NA
j_call: TRBJ2-1

cdr3_aa: CASRADRSSYEQYF
cdr3_nt: TGCGCCAGCAGGGCTGACAGGAGCTCCTACGAGCAGTACTTC
v_call: TRBV10-2
clone_size: many
d_call: NA
j_call: TRBJ2-7

cdr3_aa: CSVDPQGANEQYF
cdr3_nt: TGCAGCGTTGATCCCCAGGGGGCCAACGAGCAGTACTTC
v_call: TRBV29-1
clone_size: NA
d_call: TRBD1
j_call: TRBJ2-7

cdr3_aa: CASSPASLGRGQPQHF
cdr3_nt: TGTGCCAGCAGTCCCGCCTCGCTAGGTCGCGGACAGCCCCAGCATTTT
v_call: TRBV12-3/TRBV12-4
clone_size: NA
d_call: NA
j_call: TRBJ1-5

cdr3_aa: CSARPGTGGEKLFF
cdr3_nt: TGCAGTGCTAGACCCGGGACAGGGGGTGAAAAACTGTTTTTT
v_call: TRBV20-1
clone_size: few
d_call: TRBD1
j_call: TRBJ1-4

cdr3_aa: CSALPGQGTSNTEAFF
cdr3_nt: TGCAGTGCGCTTCCGGGACAGGGGACTTCGAACACTGAAGCTTTCTTT
v_call: TRBV20-1
clone_size: few
d_call: TRBD1
j_call: TRBJ1-1

cdr3_aa: CASNTEGRFQGYGYTF
cdr3_nt: TGTGCCAGCAACACGGAGGGCAGGTTCCAAGGGTATGGCTACACCTTC
v_call: TRBV12-3/TRBV12-4
clone_size: NA
d_call: NA
j_call: TRBJ1-2

cdr3_aa: CASSLRGDTIYF
cdr3_nt: TGCGCCAGCAGCTTGCGGGGTGACACCATATATTTT
v_call: TRBV5-1
clone_size: many
d_call: NA
j_call: TRBJ1-3

cdr3_aa: CASSPRQGVGSRSNTGELFF
cdr3_nt: TGCGCCAGCAGCCCCCGACAGGGGGTGGGTAGCAGATCCAACACCGGGGAGCTGTTTTTT
v_call: TRBV5-1
clone_size: few
d_call: TRBD1
j_call: TRBJ2-2

cdr3_aa: CASSPWDRETYNEQFF
cdr3_nt: TGTGCCAGCAGCCCTTGGGACAGGGAAACCTACAATGAGCAGTTCTTC
v_call: TRBV14
clone_size: few
d_call: TRBD1
j_call: TRBJ2-1

cdr3_aa: CASSTGQGYEKLFF
cdr3_nt: TGCGCCAGCAGCACAGGACAGGGGTATGAAAAACTGTTTTTT
v_call: TRBV5-1
clone_size: NA
d_call: TRBD1
j_call: TRBJ1-4

cdr3_aa: CSVEPQGEAFF
cdr3_nt: TGCAGCGTTGAACCACAGGGTGAAGCTTTCTTT
v_call: TRBV29-1
clone_size: NA
d_call: NA
j_call: TRBJ1-1

cdr3_aa: CASSSRQGEVGGYTF
cdr3_nt: TGTGCCAGCAGCTCAAGACAGGGGGAAGTAGGAGGCTACACCTTC
v_call: TRBV7-9
clone_size: many
d_call: TRBD1
j_call: TRBJ1-2

cdr3_aa: CASSQGGGGPYNEQFF
cdr3_nt: TGTGCCAGCAGCCAAGGGGGGGGGGGCCCCTACAATGAGCAGTTCTTC
v_call: TRBV4-2
clone_size: few
d_call: NA
j_call: TRBJ2-1

cdr3_aa: CSARQADYGYTF
cdr3_nt: TGCAGTGCTAGACAGGCGGACTATGGCTACACCTTC
v_call: TRBV20-1
clone_size: NA
d_call: NA
j_call: TRBJ1-2

cdr3_aa: CASSLVLQGAKSSPLHF
cdr3_nt: TGCGCCAGCAGCTTGGTATTACAGGGGGCGAAGAGTTCACCCCTCCACTTT
v_call: TRBV5-1
clone_size: NA
d_call: TRBD1
j_call: TRBJ1-6

cdr3_aa: CASSPPMSTSYEQYF
cdr3_nt: TGTGCCAGCTCGCCACCTATGAGTACTTCGTACGAGCAGTACTTC
v_call: TRBV18
clone_size: NA
d_call: NA
j_call: TRBJ2-7

cdr3_aa: CASSPLNQPQHF
cdr3_nt: TGTGCCAGCAGCCCCCTGAATCAGCCCCAGCATTTT
v_call: TRBV12-3/TRBV12-4
clone_size: NA
d_call: NA
j_call: TRBJ1-5

cdr3_aa: CASSQELGIAYEQYF
cdr3_nt: TGTGCCAGCAGCCAAGAACTAGGGATTGCGTACGAGCAGTACTTC
v_call: TRBV3-1
clone_size: many
d_call: NA
j_call: TRBJ2-7

cdr3_aa: CASSSHRLAGGHEQFF
cdr3_nt: TGTGCCAGCAGTTCCCATAGACTAGCGGGGGGCCATGAGCAGTTCTTC
v_call: TRBV6-5
clone_size: NA
d_call: TRBD2
j_call: TRBJ2-1

cdr3_aa: CATTPGQGVFNEKLFF
cdr3_nt: TGTGCCACCACCCCGGGACAGGGGGTGTTCAATGAAAAACTGTTTTTT
v_call: TRBV15
clone_size: NA
d_call: TRBD1
j_call: TRBJ1-4

cdr3_aa: CASSQEGLAGEETQYF
cdr3_nt: TGTGCCAGCAGCCAAGAGGGACTAGCGGGGGAAGAGACCCAGTACTTC
v_call: TRBV3-1
clone_size: NA
d_call: TRBD2
j_call: TRBJ2-5

cdr3_aa: CASSRGRNEQFF
cdr3_nt: TGTGCCAGCAGTAGAGGGAGGAATGAGCAGTTCTTC
v_call: TRBV12-3/TRBV12-4
clone_size: NA
d_call: NA
j_call: TRBJ2-1

cdr3_aa: CATSQQVPWTDTQYF
cdr3_nt: TGTGCCACCTCCCAACAGGTGCCTTGGACAGATACGCAGTATTTT
v_call: TRBV3-1
clone_size: NA
d_call: NA
j_call: TRBJ2-3

cdr3_aa: CASSTGLAANAGELFF
cdr3_nt: TGCGCCAGCAGCACGGGACTAGCGGCAAACGCCGGGGAGCTGTTTTTT
v_call: TRBV5-1
clone_size: few
d_call: TRBD2
j_call: TRBJ2-2

cdr3_aa: CASSPPLRLSTGELFF
cdr3_nt: TGTGCCAGCAGCCCTCCCCTTAGATTAAGCACCGGGGAGCTGTTTTTT
v_call: TRBV12-3/TRBV12-4
clone_size: many
d_call: NA
j_call: TRBJ2-2

cdr3_aa: CASSPRQGFGEQYF
cdr3_nt: TGTGCCAGCTCACCACGACAGGGCTTTGGCGAGCAGTACTTC
v_call: TRBV18
clone_size: NA
d_call: TRBD1
j_call: TRBJ2-7

cdr3_aa: CASKLRPGGELFF
cdr3_nt: TGTGCCAGCAAACTGAGGCCGGGCGGGGAGCTGTTTTTT
v_call: TRBV12-3/TRBV12-4
clone_size: few
d_call: NA
j_call: TRBJ2-2

cdr3_aa: CSATASGDYNEQFF
cdr3_nt: TGCAGTGCTACGGCTAGCGGGGATTACAATGAGCAGTTCTTC
v_call: TRBV20-1
clone_size: NA
d_call: TRBD2
j_call: TRBJ2-1

cdr3_aa: CSARDSGFGPGGETGELFF
cdr3_nt: TGCAGTGCTAGAGATAGCGGTTTTGGGCCAGGGGGAGAAACCGGGGAGCTGTTTTTT
v_call: TRBV20-1
clone_size: NA
d_call: NA
j_call: TRBJ2-2

cdr3_aa: CCASHGTFASGANVLTF
cdr3_nt: TGCTGTGCTAGTCACGGGACGTTTGCCTCTGGGGCCAACGTCCTGACTTTC
v_call: TRBV20-1
clone_size: NA
d_call: NA
j_call: TRBJ2-6